The clone carrying this T cell receptor (beta chain) appeared a few times. Its target is not known. This sample was included in a study of T-cell memory formation after mild COVID-19. V trimming: 6 bases; J trimming: 0 bases; junction bases outside the gene matches: 6. Looked up from germline, CDR1 is DFQATT and CDR2 is SNEGSKA (reference sequence). This CDR3 contains 15 residues. General study findings and limits: Those CD4+ clones that contracted were mainly in CM and EM (CD8+ ones in EMRA). The study found balanced CD4/CD8 in clones contracting day 15 to 85 and a CD4+ lean in later expanders.

MiXCR, run by TCRdb on the 5' RACE reads, gives a single entry per CDR3 protein. Among under 450,000 distinct CDR3 sequences listed, 20% to 25% were seen once. The chain joins TRBV20-1 to TRBJ1-1; 11 bases are shared with TRBD1. This TCR was recovered from a man younger than 35 who had mild COVID-19 (a few samples of this study predate the infection). Cell type and time point are not known. Sequences were obtained from PBMCs or a T cell subset sorted from them (not recorded which). CDR3 DNA sequence: TGCAGTGCGGAAAGGACAGGGGGCATGAACACTGAAGCTTTCTTT. Its translation is CSAERTGGMNTEAFF.